These 13 T cell receptor beta chains came from one sample sequenced in a study of blood T cell repertoires in COVID-19. Method: immunoSEQ multiplex PCR; TCRdb's copy keeps in-frame clones and lacks some. This sample has under 200,000 clones, with approximately 88% found just once. The sequencing sample was made of peripheral blood. These receptors all stem from an older woman with acute or convalescent COVID-19.

V is TRBV4-2 and J is TRBJ2-1; no definite D call. The CDR3 sequence is 14 residues long. The germline V gene has CDR1 LGHNA and CDR2 YNFKEQ. V was clipped by 2 bases and J by 4 bases, with 9 bases between them. The CDR3 reads CASSQLGTYNEQFF. For the CDR3, the DNA is TGTGCCAGCAGCCAACTTGGCACATACAATGAGCAGTTCTTC.

This clone appeared once. The chain uses TRBV6-5 and TRBJ1-2; 7 nucleotides agree with TRBD1. Losses at the gene ends were 6 bases for V and 3 bases for J; bases not matched to a gene: 10. This CDR3 has 15 amino acids. Germline V lookup: CDR1 MNHEY, CDR2 SVGAGI. The CDR3 loop is CASSLTGPKDYGYTF. CDR3 DNA sequence: TGTGCCAGCAGCCTGACAGGGCCCAAAGACTATGGCTACACCTTC.

V and J are TRBV4-1 and TRBJ2-7; 7 bases match TRBD2. The CDR3 totals 14 residues. The V gene end was trimmed by 1 base and the J gene end by 7 bases; junction bases not matched to a gene: 7. CDR1 is MGHRA and CDR2 is YSYEKL in the germline V gene. CDR3 sequence (DNA): TGCGCCAGCAGCCAAGCGGGGAGGGGCGGGGAGCAGTACTTC. Protein sequence: CASSQAGRGGEQYF.

This chain joins TRBV10-3 and TRBJ1-1; 8 bases map to TRBD1. CDR1 and CDR2 from the germline V gene are ENHRY and SYGVKD. The CDR3 sequence is 13 residues long. Trimming at V came to 3 bases and at J to 10 bases, leaving 7 bases not matched to a gene. CDR3 DNA: TGTGCCATCAGTGAACCGGACAGGGAGGGAGCTTTCTTT. This sequence encodes CAISEPDREGAFF.

The chain is built from TRBV6-1 and TRBJ1-4, with D possibly matching TRBD1 (5 bases). The CDR3 is made up of 14 amino acids. V was trimmed by 2 bases and J by 7 bases, leaving 11 bases between them. The germline gives CDR1 MNHNS, CDR2 SASEGT. The CDR3 sequence is CASSELGLSEKLFF. The CDR3 coding sequence is TGTGCCAGCAGTGAATTGGGGCTAAGTGAAAAACTGTTTTTT.

The chain uses TRBV15 and TRBJ2-3; D unclear. Trimming shortened V by 1 base and J by 2 bases, and 10 bases separated the two germline ends. CDR1 is LNHNV, CDR2 YYDKDF, per germline (reference sequence). This CDR3 is built from 15 residues. As DNA, the CDR3 is TGTGCCACCAGCAGAGGCGGCCAAGACACAGATACGCAGTATTTT. Its translation is CATSRGGQDTDTQYF.

This clone showed up just once. The rearrangement links TRBV5-1 to TRBJ2-2, with D possibly being TRBD1 (6 bases). This CDR3 contains 14 residues. The germline gives CDR1 SGHRS, CDR2 YFSETQ. Trimming took off 4 bases at V and 3 bases at J, with 10 bases between the two ends. CDR3 region: CASSPQGYTGELFF. The DNA of the CDR3 is TGCGCCAGCAGCCCGCAGGGGTACACCGGGGAGCTGTTTTTT.

This rearrangement joins TRBV11-2 to TRBJ2-7, with a weak D call TRBD2 (6 bases). The CDR3 loop spans 13 amino acids. The germline V and J ends were trimmed by 5 bases and 4 bases, with 12 bases remaining between them. The germline CDR1 and CDR2 sequences are SGHAT and FQNNGV. The CDR3 coding sequence is TGTGCCAGCAGCCAACGACGGGGGTACGAGCAGTACTTC. Its translation is CASSQRRGYEQYF.

The chain has TRBV25-1 and TRBJ1-3, with TRBD1 identical over 7 bases. Germline CDR1 reads MGHDK; CDR2 reads SYGVNS. The CDR3 spans 17 residues. Unmatched junction bases numbered 7, after V lost 2 bases and J lost 0 bases. CDR3 in amino acids: CASSEVTGPSSGNTIYF. The DNA for the CDR3 is TGTGCCAGCAGTGAAGTGACAGGGCCGAGCTCTGGAAACACCATATATTTT.

The table lists this clone with a few counts. The sample has other DNA sequences that encode this CDR3 too. The gene calls are TRBV5-4 and TRBJ1-5, with D possibly TRBD1 on 5 matching bases. From germline, CDR1 is SGHNT and CDR2 YYREEE (reference sequence). This CDR3 comprises 15 residues. V gave up 4 bases and J gave up 1 base, with 12 bases separating them. CDR3: CASSLGQGSNQPQHF. Here the CDR3 DNA reads TGTGCCAGCAGCCTGGGGCAGGGCAGCAATCAGCCCCAGCATTTT.

The V gene is TRBV3-1 (or the pseudogene TRBV3-2), the J gene TRBJ2-1; 12 nucleotides align to TRBD1. The V and J ends lost 4 bases and 8 bases, in that order; junction bases with no gene match: 6. The CDR3 covers 15 residues. CDR1 LGHDT and CDR2 YNNKEL come from the germline V gene (reference sequence). The CDR3 is CASSLRDRGPYEQFF. CDR3 sequence (DNA): TGTGCCAGCAGCCTCCGGGACAGGGGGCCATATGAGCAGTTCTTC.

The rearrangement joins TRBV2 to TRBJ1-4, with TRBD1 identical over 9 bases. J was trimmed by 8 bases and V by 2 bases; bases with no gene match: 3. The CDR3 is made up of 14 amino acids. Germline V lookup: CDR1 SNHLY, CDR2 FYNNEI. CDR3 sequence reads: CASSETGGWEKLFF. The DNA for the CDR3 is TGTGCCAGCAGTGAAACAGGGGGCTGGGAAAAACTGTTTTTT.

The chain links TRBV7-2 to TRBJ1-6; TRBD1 might be the D (5 bases). The CDR3 consists of 16 residues. V lost 0 bases and J lost 9, with 15 bases in between. Germline loops: CDR1 SGHTA, CDR2 FQGNSA. The CDR3 here is CASSLAFEGRSSPLHF. The CDR3 DNA reads as TGTGCCAGCAGCTTAGCGTTCGAGGGGAGGAGTTCACCCCTCCACTTT. Using reference TRBV7-2 and TRBJ1-6 for the parts outside the CDR3, the full variable domain is GAGVSQSPSNKVTEKGKDVELRCDPISGHTALYWYRQSLGQGLEFLIYFQGNSAPDKSGLPSDRFSAERTGGSVSTLTIQRTQQEDSAVYLCASSLAFEGRSSPLHFGNGTRLTVT.